This TCR beta chain emerged from a study of early T cells in non-severe SARS-CoV-2 infection. For the study at large: Chains stayed unpaired after sequencing of bulk RNA from unsorted whole blood. Study-level findings and limits: VDJdb-based matching was biased toward anti-spike CD8 responses and missed private and CD4 specificities.

The protocol attached unique molecular identifiers to individual cDNA molecules. One entry per CDR3 protein, called by TCRdb with MiXCR from the 5' RACE reads. The sample has tens of thousands of distinct CDR3 sequences; around 12% are singletons. This clonotype was recorded many times. No antigen is known for it. The V and J ends lost 6 bases and 0 bases respectively, with 14 bases between them. The CDR3 consists of 15 residues. Germline lookup yields CDR1 SGDLS and CDR2 YYNGEE. Sample: whole blood. This clonotype originated in an adult who was a healthcare worker with PCR-confirmed SARS-CoV-2 infection or an uninfected control (not recorded which). V is TRBV9 and J is TRBJ2-3; tentatively, D is TRBD2 (7 bases). In DNA form, the CDR3 reads TGTGCCAGCAACACGAGGGGGGGCAGCACAGATACGCAGTATTTT. This encodes CASNTRGGSTDTQYF.